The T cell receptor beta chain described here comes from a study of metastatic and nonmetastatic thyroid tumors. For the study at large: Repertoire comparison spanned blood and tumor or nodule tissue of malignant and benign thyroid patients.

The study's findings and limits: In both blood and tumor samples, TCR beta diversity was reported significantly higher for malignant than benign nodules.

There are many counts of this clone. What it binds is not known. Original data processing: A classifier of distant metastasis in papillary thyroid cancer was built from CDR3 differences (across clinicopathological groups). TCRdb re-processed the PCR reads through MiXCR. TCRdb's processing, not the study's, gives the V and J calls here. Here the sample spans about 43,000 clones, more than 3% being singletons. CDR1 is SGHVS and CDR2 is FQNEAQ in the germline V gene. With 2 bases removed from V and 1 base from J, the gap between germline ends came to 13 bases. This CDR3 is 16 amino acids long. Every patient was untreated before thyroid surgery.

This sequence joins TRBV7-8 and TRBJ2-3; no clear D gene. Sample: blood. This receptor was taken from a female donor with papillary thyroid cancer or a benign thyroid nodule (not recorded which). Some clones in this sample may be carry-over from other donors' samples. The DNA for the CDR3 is TGTGCCAGCAGCTTAACCCGGCGGCTGGGCACAGATACGCAGTATTTT. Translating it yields CASSLTRRLGTDTQYF.